Each of the 21 T cell receptor beta chains below was sequenced from the same sample in a study of blood T cells in healthy people across ages (dated by TCRdb to the mid-2010s). Library generation was performed with 5' RACE. For sequencing, an Illumina HiSeq 2500 was employed. A second PCR of roughly 7 to 11 cycles was performed with a sample-barcoded 5' primer and a J-beta primer mix. TCRdb reprocessed the public reads (quality trimming at Q25 with fastp, clone calling with MiXCR) and kept in-frame beta chains. Every distinct CDR3 protein forms one entry, paired with its most common genes and DNA. Within this sample are 1,100,000 or so distinct CDR3 sequences, with more than 40% of them counted one time only. The top ten clonotypes cover 18% of the sample. Sequenced material: blood. All receptors derive from a woman between 55 and 75 years old in good health.

The V gene is TRBV20-1, the J gene TRBJ1-2, with D perhaps TRBD1 (5 bases). CDR3 length: 9 residues. The V gene's germline CDR1 is DFQATT and CDR2 SNEGSKA (reference sequence). V lost 6 bases and J lost 13, with 12 bases in between. The chain's CDR3 is CSAHLGVTF. Here the CDR3 DNA reads TGCAGTGCCCACCTGGGGGTCACCTTC.

This clonotype showed up many times. The CDR3 nucleotides are TGTGCCAGCAGTCCGTCCGGGACAGGGGCCTACGAGCAGTACTTC. Protein sequence: CASSPSGTGAYEQYF. The genes are TRBV27 and TRBJ2-7, with TRBD1 matching over 10 bases. Losses at the gene ends were 5 bases for V and 2 bases for J; bases not matched to a gene: 6. The CDR3 runs to 15 residues. From germline, CDR1 is MNHEY and CDR2 SMNVEV (reference sequence).

The chain is built from TRBV20-1 and TRBJ2-1; 7 bases map to TRBD2. The J segment lost 2 bases and the V segment lost 3 bases, leaving 10 bases of the junction unmatched. Germline V gene data show CDR1 as DFQATT and CDR2 as SNEGSKA (reference sequence). This CDR3 has 16 residues. The CDR3 region is CSASPATSQTYNEQFF. CDR3 nucleotide sequence: TGCAGTGCTAGCCCGGCGACTAGCCAAACCTACAATGAGCAGTTCTTC.

This chain links TRBV7-2 with TRBJ2-1, with 7 bases matching TRBD2. The DNA end is a closer match to TRBJ2-7, so the J assignment may be wrong. Germline V gene sequence: CDR1 SGHTA, CDR2 FQGNSA. The CDR3 sequence is 17 residues long. Written as DNA, the CDR3 is TGTGCCAGCAGCTTCGCGGGCGGCGGGAGCTCCTACAATGAGCAGTACTTC. Translated: CASSFAGGGSSYNEQYF.

About this clonotype: A much more abundant neighbour one base away suggests this may be a read error. This rearrangement joins TRBV11-1 to TRBJ2-5, with a tentative D call TRBD1 (5 bases). The CDR3 runs 13 residues. Trimming pared 5 bases from V and 11 bases from J, leaving 18 bases between. Per germline, CDR1 SGHAT and CDR2 FQDESV (reference sequence). CDR3 nucleotides: TGTGCCAGCAGCCCTCGACAGTGGAGTGAGCAGTACTTC. It specifies CASSPRQWSEQYF.

V and J are TRBV12-3 or TRBV12-4 and TRBJ2-3, with no clear D. The CDR3 length is 16 residues. Trimming pared 2 bases from V and 2 bases from J, leaving 14 bases between. CDR3 amino acids: CASSLRSGDFTDTQYF. The CDR3 bases are TGTGCCAGCAGTTTACGTAGTGGGGATTTCACAGATACGCAGTATTTT.

V usage is TRBV5-1 and J usage is TRBJ2-7; TRBD1 is a possible D gene (5 bases). There are 16 residues in the CDR3. Looked up from germline, CDR1 is SGHRS and CDR2 is YFSETQ. Trimming stripped 4 bases from V and 0 bases from J, with 17 bases between. In DNA form, the CDR3 reads TGCGCCAGCAGCCCCGGACATATCGACACCTCCTACGAGCAGTACTTC. This encodes CASSPGHIDTSYEQYF.

V usage is TRBV29-1 and J usage is TRBJ2-1; either TRBD1 or TRBD2 may supply D (5 bases each). CDR1 SQVTM and CDR2 ANQGSEA come from the germline V gene. There are 13 residues in the CDR3. Trimming removed 5 bases from V and 0 bases from J, with 8 bases in between. The CDR3 DNA is TGCAGCGTTTGGGGGAGCTCCTACAATGAGCAGTTCTTC. Translated: CSVWGSSYNEQFF.

The chain joins TRBV29-1 to TRBJ1-6, with 8 nucleotides matching TRBD1. The CDR3 loop spans 13 amino acids. In germline, CDR1 is SQVTM, CDR2 ANQGSEA. V trimming: 4 bases; J trimming: 7 bases; junction bases outside the gene matches: 3. The CDR3 DNA reads as TGCAGCGTTGCGACAGGGGCGAATTCACCCCTCCACTTT. Its protein is CSVATGANSPLHF.

This clonotype was seen a few times. This rearrangement joins TRBV20-1 to TRBJ2-1, with D possibly being TRBD2 (6 bases). Germline V lookup: CDR1 DFQATT, CDR2 SNEGSKA (reference sequence). V lost 2 bases and J 0 bases, leaving 11 bases between the germline ends. This CDR3 is 15 amino acids long. CDR3: CSARSGVGSYNEQFF. The CDR3 region has the DNA TGCAGTGCTAGATCGGGGGTCGGCTCCTACAATGAGCAGTTCTTC.

This rearrangement joins TRBV5-1 to TRBJ2-1; weak D call: TRBD2 (6 bases). The CDR3 is 14 residues long. The germline V and J ends were trimmed by 3 bases and 10 bases, with 17 bases remaining between them. CDR1 SGHRS and CDR2 YFSETQ come from the germline V gene. This chain's CDR3 is CASSWPRERGEQFF. Here the CDR3 DNA reads TGCGCCAGCAGCTGGCCCCGGGAGCGAGGAGAGCAGTTCTTC.

This clonotype was counted a few times. This rearrangement joins TRBV10-3 to TRBJ2-3; TRBD2 is a possible D gene (5 bases). CDR1 and CDR2 from the germline V gene are ENHRY and SYGVKD. The germline V and J ends were trimmed by 11 bases and 0 bases, with 15 bases remaining between them. This CDR3 has 14 amino acids. The CDR3 region is CASTSGESTDTQYF. Here the CDR3 DNA reads TGTGCCTCAACCTCCGGGGAAAGCACAGATACGCAGTATTTT.

This clonotype has more than one count but fewer than ten. The rearrangement links TRBV3-1 to TRBJ2-1; D perhaps matches TRBD2 (6 bases). Germline-derived CDR1 and CDR2 are LGHDT and YNNKEL (reference sequence). This CDR3 is built from 15 residues. Trimming pared 1 base from V and 3 bases from J, leaving 10 bases between. The chain's CDR3 is CASSQAGGVYNEQFF. The CDR3 region has the DNA TGTGCCAGCAGCCAAGCCGGGGGTGTCTACAATGAGCAGTTCTTC.

The chain couples TRBV6-5 to TRBJ2-1; D ambiguous. The CDR3 is 15 residues long. Deletions cut 7 bases from V and 0 bases from J, with 13 bases between. Germline lookup yields CDR1 MNHEY and CDR2 SVGAGI. The CDR3 DNA follows: TGTGCCAGCACCCCCACGGCGAGCTCCTACAATGAGCAGTTCTTC. Translated: CASTPTASSYNEQFF.

J is TRBJ2-3 and V is TRBV5-6, with TRBD2 identical over 10 bases. The germline gives CDR1 SGHDT, CDR2 YYEEEE. The trim removed 0 bases at V and 4 bases at J, leaving 11 bases unmatched. This CDR3 contains 18 residues. The CDR3 coding sequence is TGTGCCAGCAGCTTGGCGGTGGCTAGCGGGAGTTGGCCAGATACGCAGTATTTT. Encoded protein: CASSLAVASGSWPDTQYF.

The rearrangement joins TRBV9 to TRBJ1-1; no clear D gene. The V and J ends lost 3 bases and 1 base respectively, with 13 bases between them. There are 15 residues in the CDR3. The germline V gene has CDR1 SGDLS and CDR2 YYNGEE. CDR3 nucleotides: TGTGCCAGCAGCGCCTACGAGGGTTCGAACACTGAAGCTTTCTTT. This translates into CASSAYEGSNTEAFF.

The CDR3 reads CATGTGTGAWDEQFF. Here the CDR3 DNA reads TGTGCCACCGGAACCGGGACAGGGGCTTGGGATGAGCAGTTCTTC. The genes are TRBV24-1 and TRBJ2-1; the match to TRBD1 covers 10 bases. In germline, CDR1 is KGHDR, CDR2 SFDVKD. The ends lost 9 bases at V and 8 bases at J; junction bases unmatched: 12. The CDR3 length is 15 residues.

This clonotype has just a few counts. The chain recombines TRBV2 with TRBJ2-7, with D possibly TRBD1 on 6 matching bases. Germline V gene lookup returns CDR1 SNHLY and CDR2 FYNNEI. The V gene lost 6 bases and the J gene lost 0 bases, with 18 bases spanning the gap. The CDR3 loop spans 16 amino acids. The CDR3 DNA is TGTGCCAGCAGAAACAAAGGGGGTTTCAGCTCCTACGAGCAGTACTTC. Translation: CASRNKGGFSSYEQYF.

This clonotype has more than one count but fewer than ten. J is TRBJ2-1 and V is TRBV25-1, with TRBD1 matching 8 bases. Trimming took 0 bases from V and 6 from J; bases not matched to a gene: 4. The CDR3 runs to 15 residues. The germline gives CDR1 MGHDK, CDR2 SYGVNS. The CDR3 DNA follows: TGTGCCAGCAGTGAATACCACCAGGGGGCCAATGAGCAGTTCTTC. Residues: CASSEYHQGANEQFF. Drawing the rest from reference TRBV25-1 and TRBJ2-1, the complete variable domain is EADIYQTPRYLVIGTGKKITLECSQTMGHDKMYWYQQDPGMELHLIHYSYGVNSTEKGDLSSESTVSRIRTEHFPLTLESARPSHTSQYLCASSEYHQGANEQFFGPGTRLTVL.

This clonotype appeared a few times. The chain recombines TRBV12-3 or TRBV12-4 with TRBJ1-4; 9 nucleotides align to TRBD1. V shed 1 base and J 2 bases; nucleotides not matched to a gene: 14. The CDR3 is 20 amino acids. DNA for the CDR3: TGTGCCAGCAGTTTAGGATCCGCGGGACAGGGTTACCGTACTAATGAAAAACTGTTTTTT. Protein: CASSLGSAGQGYRTNEKLFF.

CDR3 protein: CASRQLASGRTYNEQFF. CDR3 nucleotides: TGTGCCAGCAGACAACTGGCTAGCGGGAGGACCTACAATGAGCAGTTCTTC. V is TRBV6-2 or TRBV6-3 and J is TRBJ2-1; TRBD2 matches at 11 bases. The J segment lost 2 bases and the V segment lost 6 bases, leaving 9 bases of the junction unmatched. The CDR3 spans 17 residues. CDR1 and CDR2 from the germline V gene are MNHEY and SVGEGT.